Listed below are T cell receptor beta chains from one sample, sequenced in a study of PD-1 blockade in classical Hodgkin lymphoma. Generated by immunoSEQ multiplex PCR, the TCRdb table keeps only in-frame clones and is missing some. Among 75,000 to 100,000 clones listed, 80% to 90% were seen once. The source was peripheral blood mononuclear cells (PBMCs), collected before the second cycle of nivolumab. The source of these receptors is a human donor with classical Hodgkin lymphoma. CDR3s include the opening cysteine and the closing phenylalanine or tryptophan. Fields, in order: CDR3 DNA, CDR3 protein, J gene, V gene, clone size, D gene. The D gene is left open where the match is weak. Where a row states a size, it is once, few, many or the class of an expanded clone; other rows omit it.

TGTGCCAGCAGTTTACTGCGGGAGGGCCGGTATGAGCAGTTCTTC CASSLLREGRYEQFF TRBJ2-1 TRBV28 few TRBD2
TGTGCCTGGAGTGTAACCATAGGCTCTGGCTACACCTTC CAWSVTIGSGYTF TRBJ1-2 TRBV30 once .
TGTGCCAGCAGCCTCGGGGGGAGCGACGAGCAGTACTTC CASSLGGSDEQYF TRBJ2-7 TRBV5-6 few TRBD2
TGTGCCAGTAGTACCCGGACAGGGTCCTATGGCTACACCTTC CASSTRTGSYGYTF TRBJ1-2 TRBV19 . TRBD1
TGTGCCAGCAGCTACCCAGGGTGGGGTCAGCCCCAGCATTTT CASSYPGWGQPQHF TRBJ1-5 TRBV7-9 . .
TGTGCCAGCATCAGATCCTACCTCCAAGTCGAGCAGTACTTC CASIRSYLQVEQYF TRBJ2-7 TRBV2 . .
TGTGCCAGCAGCTCAGCTAGGGGTGAATCCTACAATGAGCAGTTCTTC CASSSARGESYNEQFF TRBJ2-1 TRBV7-2 . .
TGTGCCAGCAGTAGTACTTCACAGGGGCCCAAGGACGAGACCCAGTACTTC CASSSTSQGPKDETQYF TRBJ2-5 TRBV27 . TRBD1
TGTGCCAGCTCTATAAACAGGGGCCAAGAGACCCAGTACTTC CASSINRGQETQYF TRBJ2-5 TRBV18 . TRBD1
TGTGCCATCAGTGAGTTAAATGACATCACTGAAGCTTTCTTT CAISELNDITEAFF TRBJ1-1 TRBV10-3 . .
TGTGCCAGCAGCTTAGTGTGGGGCCGGGAGACCCAGTACTTC CASSLVWGRETQYF TRBJ2-5 TRBV11-2 . .
TGTGCCAGCAGCCAAGATCCTAGGACCGCAGGGGCTTTCTTT CASSQDPRTAGAFF TRBJ1-1 TRBV4-2 . .
TGTGCCAGCAGCCAAGGACTAGCGGGACGGGGAGATACGCAGTATTTT CASSQGLAGRGDTQYF TRBJ2-3 TRBV7-2 . TRBD2
TGTGCCAGCAGCTTTACTAGCGCCTACGAGCAGTACTTC CASSFTSAYEQYF TRBJ2-7 TRBV7-8 many TRBD2
TGCGCCAGCAGCTTGGTGTCTCTCGACTACGAGCAGTACTTC CASSLVSLDYEQYF TRBJ2-7 TRBV5-1 . .
TGTGCCAGCAGCGCTGACACAGGGTTTCAGCCCCAGCATTTT CASSADTGFQPQHF TRBJ1-5 TRBV9 . .
TGTGCCAGCAGTTCCAGGGGGGTAAATAGATCTGGCTACACCTTC CASSSRGVNRSGYTF TRBJ1-2 TRBV27 few TRBD1
TGCGCCAGCTCGAGGTCTGGGCCACCAGATACGCAGTATTTT CASSRSGPPDTQYF TRBJ2-3 TRBV5-1 . .
TGTGCCAGTAGTATCTCCGCGGCTTACACTGAAGCTTTCTTT CASSISAAYTEAFF TRBJ1-1 TRBV19 . .
TGTGCCAGCAGTCCGGGGAACAATCAGCCCCAGCATTTT CASSPGNNQPQHF TRBJ1-5 TRBV9 . .
TGTGCCAGCAGTCAGATCTCGGGCAATCAGCCCCAGCATTTT CASSQISGNQPQHF TRBJ1-5 TRBV28 . .
TGTGCCAGTGTAGGGAAGGAGAACACTGAAGCTTTCTTT CASVGKENTEAFF TRBJ1-1 TRBV19 . .
TGTGCCAGCAGCTTAGGGGGACTAGCGGGTAAGCAGTTCTTC CASSLGGLAGKQFF TRBJ2-1 TRBV7-2 . TRBD2
TGTGCCAGTAGCCCGGGACTCAAAGAGACCCAGTACTTC CASSPGLKETQYF TRBJ2-5 TRBV19 . .
TGTGCCACCAGCAGTGAGACCTCCCAAGAGACCCAGTACTTC CATSSETSQETQYF TRBJ2-5 TRBV15 . .
TGTGCCAGCAGTCCCCTGACAGGGATGAACACTGAAGCTTTCTTT CASSPLTGMNTEAFF TRBJ1-1 TRBV27 . TRBD1
TGTGCCAGCAGTATTAGCGGGAGATCTTACGAGCAGTACTTC CASSISGRSYEQYF TRBJ2-7 TRBV6-1 once TRBD2
TGCGCCAGCAGCTTTCAGGGCTCCTACGAGCAGTACTTC CASSFQGSYEQYF TRBJ2-7 TRBV5-1 . .
TGTGCCAGCAGCGGCCACCCTAGCGGGAGCAATGAGCAGTTCTTC CASSGHPSGSNEQFF TRBJ2-1 TRBV9 . TRBD2
TGTGCCAGCAGCTTGGGATCTGGGGGAAATCAGCCCCAGCATTTT CASSLGSGGNQPQHF TRBJ1-5 TRBV5-6 . .
TGCGCCAGCAGCAGTACCTCCTCTCTCGAGCAGTACTTC CASSSTSSLEQYF TRBJ2-7 TRBV5-1 . .
TGTGCCAGCAGAAACCTGAAGACCCAGTACTTC CASRNLKTQYF TRBJ2-5 TRBV6-5 . .
TGTGCCAGCAGTATTCTGGCGGTAGGCTACACCTTC CASSILAVGYTF TRBJ1-2 TRBV6-6 few .
TGTGCCAGCAGCTCGCGGGATAACGGGGAGCTGTTTTTT CASSSRDNGELFF TRBJ2-2 TRBV7-2 few .
TGTGCCAGTAGTATAGGATCCGTGGGAGTAAGGGCAGATACGCAGTATTTT CASSIGSVGVRADTQYF TRBJ2-3 TRBV19 . .
TGTGCCAGCAGCTTAGCGGCATCAGGACACTCTGGGGCCAACGTCCTGACTTTC CASSLAASGHSGANVLTF TRBJ2-6 TRBV11-2 . .
TGTGCCAGCAGCTCCAGGGGGCAAGAGACCCAGTACTTC CASSSRGQETQYF TRBJ2-5 TRBV7-6 . TRBD1
TGTGCCAGCAGCCGACAGGGTACCAATCAGCCCCAGCATTTT CASSRQGTNQPQHF TRBJ1-5 TRBV2 . TRBD1
TGTGCCTGGAGTATCATGACTGGGGGGGAGCTGTTTTTT CAWSIMTGGELFF TRBJ2-2 TRBV30 . .
TGCGCCAGCAGCCAAGGGGGACTACAAGAGACCCAGTACTTC CASSQGGLQETQYF TRBJ2-5 TRBV5-1 . .
TGTGCCATCCACGGGGGGGCGGATGAGCAGTTCTTC CAIHGGADEQFF TRBJ2-1 TRBV10-3 . TRBD2
TGCGCCAGCAGCCGAGACCCCACAGATACGCAGTATTTT CASSRDPTDTQYF TRBJ2-3 TRBV5-1 . .